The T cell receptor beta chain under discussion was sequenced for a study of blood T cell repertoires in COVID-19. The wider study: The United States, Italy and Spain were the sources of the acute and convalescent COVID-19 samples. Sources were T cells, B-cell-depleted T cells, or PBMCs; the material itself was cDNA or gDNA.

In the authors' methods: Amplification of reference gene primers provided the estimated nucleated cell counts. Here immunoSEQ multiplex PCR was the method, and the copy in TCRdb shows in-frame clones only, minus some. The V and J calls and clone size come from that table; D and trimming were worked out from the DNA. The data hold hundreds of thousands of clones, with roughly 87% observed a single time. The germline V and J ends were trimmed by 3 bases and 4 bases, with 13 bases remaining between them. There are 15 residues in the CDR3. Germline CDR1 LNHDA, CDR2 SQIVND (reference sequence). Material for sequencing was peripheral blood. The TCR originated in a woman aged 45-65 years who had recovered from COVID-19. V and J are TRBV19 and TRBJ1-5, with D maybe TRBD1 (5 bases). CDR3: CASSIVARDNQPQHF. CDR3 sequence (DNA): TGTGCCAGTAGTATCGTTGCCAGGGATAATCAGCCCCAGCATTTT.